The clone carrying this T cell receptor (beta chain) was seen once. Antigen specificity is unknown. The sample is drawn from a study of pediatric ulcerative colitis. This CDR3 has 15 amino acids. V was pared by 7 bases and J by 1 base, with 10 bases of the junction left unmatched. CDR1 SGDLS and CDR2 YYNGEE come from the germline V gene. Using immunoSEQ multiplex PCR, the repertoire was profiled, and TCRdb retains in-frame clones only, with some absent. The table includes 18,000 or so clones, under 75% detected once. Study conclusions and caveats: All ulcerative colitis patients, but no controls, carried a couple of rectal clonotypes.

The rectum was sampled with one to two pinch biopsies at colonoscopy. The clonotype originates from a boy aged 5-17 years with moderate ulcerative colitis. This rearrangement joins TRBV9 to TRBJ2-5; 7 bases line up with TRBD1. Sequences were obtained from gut tissue. The DNA of the CDR3 is TGTGCCAGCGAGACAGGGCTCTCCTTCCAAGAGACCCAGTACTTC. It codes for CASETGLSFQETQYF. Full variable domain (outside the CDR3, taken from reference TRBV9 and TRBJ2-5): DSGVTQTPKHLITATGQRVTLRCSPRSGDLSVYWYQQSLDQGLQFLIQYYNGEERAKGNILERFSAQQFPDLHSELNLSSLELGDSALYFCASETGLSFQETQYFGPGTRLLVL.